The 21 T cell receptor beta chains listed next were all sequenced from one sample in a study of CD8 T cells in ankylosing spondylitis. Overall study findings and caveats: Seven to nine highly homologous variants made up a TCR beta motif, and this motif appeared characteristic of ankylosing spondylitis blood.

TCRdb redid the calling of the 5' RACE reads with MiXCR, one entry per CDR3 protein. The sample consists of over 700,000 distinct CDR3 sequences, 19% of them appearing once. For these receptors, no antigen is known. Sequenced material: blood, either unsorted or a sorted T cell fraction (not recorded which). The receptors shown here come from a male donor with ankylosing spondylitis.

The chain carries TRBV3-1 and TRBJ1-1; D is unresolved. Germline lookup yields CDR1 LGHDT and CDR2 YNNKEL (reference sequence). Deletions cut 3 bases from V and 5 bases from J, with 4 bases between. The CDR3 has 11 residues. The CDR3 bases are TGTGCCAGCAGCCAGATGACTGAAGCTTTCTTT. Its translation is CASSQMTEAFF.

The gene calls are TRBV5-4 and TRBJ1-4; the match to TRBD1 covers 9 bases. The CDR3 runs to 14 residues. Trimming removed 2 bases from V and 5 bases from J; junction bases left unmatched: 1. Germline V lookup: CDR1 SGHNT, CDR2 YYREEE (reference sequence). In nucleotides, the CDR3 is TGTGCCAGCAGCTTAGACAGGGGGAATGAAAAACTGTTTTTT. Translation: CASSLDRGNEKLFF.

The genes are TRBV12-3 or TRBV12-4 and TRBJ2-7; 7 positions match TRBD1. The CDR3 contains 15 residues. Germline trimming cut 4 bases from V and 0 bases from J; bases unmatched to any gene: 6. The CDR3 region is CASSSGTDFSYEQYF. In nucleotides, the CDR3 is TGTGCCAGCAGTTCCGGGACAGACTTCTCCTACGAGCAGTACTTC.

In nucleotides, the CDR3 is TGCGCCAGCAGCCAAGCTGAGACCCAAGAGACCCAGTACTTC. It specifies CASSQAETQETQYF. The V and J genes are TRBV4-1 and TRBJ2-5; D gene unclear. The CDR3 has 14 amino acids. Between the trimmed V and J ends, which lost 1 base and 1 base, there was a span of 7 bases. Looked up from germline, CDR1 is MGHRA and CDR2 is YSYEKL.

This clonotype was recorded a few times. This chain uses TRBV15 with TRBJ1-2; D gene uncertain. CDR3 length equals 16 residues. From germline, CDR1 is LNHNV and CDR2 YYDKDF (reference sequence). Trimming pared 3 bases from V and 5 bases from J, leaving 19 bases between. CDR3: CATSSLDGFLTYGYTF. CDR3 DNA: TGTGCCACCAGCAGTCTAGACGGATTTCTAACGTATGGCTACACCTTC. Complete variable domain (other parts from reference TRBV15 and TRBJ1-2): DAMVIQNPRYQVTQFGKPVTLSCSQTLNHNVMYWYQQKSSQAPKLLFHYYDKDFNNEADTPDNFQSRRPNTSFCFLDIRSPGLGDTAMYLCATSSLDGFLTYGYTFGSGTRLTVV.

The genes are TRBV7-9 and TRBJ1-1, with D perhaps matching TRBD1 (6 bases). The CDR3 covers 16 residues. V was pared by 1 base and J by 5 bases, with 17 bases between. Germline CDR1 is SEHNR and CDR2 is FQNEAQ (reference sequence). This CDR3 reads CASSLGAGGLRTEAFF. In nucleotides, the CDR3 is TGTGCCAGCAGCTTAGGCGCTGGGGGGCTCCGTACTGAAGCTTTCTTT.

V and J are TRBV29-1 and TRBJ2-7, with TRBD2 matching over 9 bases. Germline loops: CDR1 SQVTM, CDR2 ANQGSEA. The J segment lost 4 bases and the V segment lost 7 bases, leaving 8 bases of the junction unmatched. The CDR3 sequence is 13 residues long. The CDR3 DNA reads as TGCAGCGCCCAGCGGGGGGTAACGTACGAGCAGTACTTC. It translates to CSAQRGVTYEQYF.

The V and J genes are TRBV6-5 and TRBJ2-5, with 10 bases lining up with TRBD1. Trimming at V came to 2 bases and at J to 4 bases, leaving 4 bases not matched to a gene. Germline values: CDR1 MNHEY, CDR2 SVGAGI. This CDR3 contains 15 residues. CDR3 amino acids: CASSYDRGRVETQYF. Here the CDR3 DNA reads TGTGCCAGCAGTTACGACAGGGGGCGCGTAGAGACCCAGTACTTC.

The rearrangement uses TRBV4-2 and TRBJ1-6; the D gene is possibly TRBD1 (5 bases). The CDR3 is 17 residues long. CDR1 LGHNA and CDR2 YNFKEQ come from the germline V gene. Trimming left V 4 bases short and J 7 bases short, with 20 bases between. The CDR3 loop is CASSPGFLRGENSPLHF. The CDR3 nucleotides read TGTGCCAGCAGCCCCGGTTTCTTACGAGGGGAGAATTCACCCCTCCACTTT.

Many counts were recorded for this clonotype. The CDR3 nucleotides read TGTGCCAGCAAACGGGATAGCAATCAGCCCCAGCATTTT. Translated, it gives CASKRDSNQPQHF. The rearrangement uses TRBV6-1 and TRBJ1-5; the D is unclear. V lost 7 bases and J lost 0, with 7 bases in between. Germline V gene lookup returns CDR1 MNHNS and CDR2 SASEGT. The CDR3 runs 13 residues.

This sequence joins TRBV12-3 or TRBV12-4 and TRBJ2-3; 10 bases match TRBD2. The CDR3 is made up of 18 amino acids. J was trimmed by 1 base and V by 3 bases; bases with no gene match: 10. The CDR3 here is CASSFLRSGGAGTDTQYF. In DNA, the CDR3 is TGTGCCAGCAGTTTTCTAAGGAGCGGGGGGGCCGGCACAGATACGCAGTATTTT.

Here the CDR3 DNA reads TGTGCCAGCACCCCGGGACTAGCGGGATCGGAGACCCAGTACTTC. It yields the protein CASTPGLAGSETQYF. The chain joins TRBV28 to TRBJ2-5, with 13 nucleotides matching TRBD2. There are 15 residues in the CDR3. The germline V gene has CDR1 MDHEN and CDR2 SYDVKM. Unmatched junction bases numbered 7, after V lost 7 bases and J lost 5 bases.

V is TRBV5-1 and J is TRBJ2-5; TRBD1 matches 10 bases. The CDR3 covers 16 residues. Germline CDR1 is SGHRS and CDR2 is YFSETQ. The V segment lost 5 bases and the J segment 2 bases; nucleotides outside the gene matches: 9. The CDR3 nucleotides read TGCGCCAGCAGAGCCCAGACAGGGGGCGTTCAAGAGACCCAGTACTTC. Residues: CASRAQTGGVQETQYF. The variable domain in full, completed from reference TRBV5-1 and TRBJ2-5, reads KAGVTQTPRYLIKTRGQQVTLSCSPISGHRSVSWYQQTPGQGLQFLFEYFSETQRNKGNFPGRFSGRQFSNSRSEMNVSTLELGDSALYLCASRAQTGGVQETQYFGPGTRLLVL.

In its sample, this clonotype was seen a few times. This sequence joins TRBV2 and TRBJ2-2; 7 bases align to TRBD2. The germline CDR1 and CDR2 sequences are SNHLY and FYNNEI. With V trimmed by 4 bases and J by 4 bases, 6 bases remained unmatched. The CDR3 covers 15 residues. The CDR3 sequence is CASSGGRSGTGELFF. DNA for the CDR3: TGTGCCAGCAGTGGCGGGAGATCGGGCACCGGGGAGCTGTTTTTT.

This clonotype was detected ten times or more. The J gene is TRBJ1-2, the V gene TRBV18; maybe TRBD1 (5 bases). CDR1 is KGHSH, CDR2 LQKENI, per germline. Trimming stripped 2 bases from V and 4 bases from J, with 20 bases between. The CDR3 loop spans 17 amino acids. The CDR3 region is CASSPGWRQSPTYGYTF. The CDR3 bases are TGTGCCAGCTCACCAGGTTGGAGACAGTCCCCAACCTATGGCTACACCTTC. The whole variable domain, filled in from reference TRBV18 and TRBJ1-2, reads NAGVMQNPRHLVRRRGQEARLRCSPMKGHSHVYWYRQLPEEGLKFMVYLQKENIIDESGMPKERFSAEFPKEGPSILRIQQVVRGDSAAYFCASSPGWRQSPTYGYTFGSGTRLTVV.

The chain uses TRBV4-2 and TRBJ1-2, with a weak D call TRBD1 (6 bases). The V end was cut by 1 base, the J end by 4 bases, with 13 bases between. The length of the CDR3 is 15 residues. Germline loops: CDR1 LGHNA, CDR2 YNFKEQ. The CDR3 region has the DNA TGTGCCAGCAGCCAAGTAGAACGGGGGGCCTATGGCTACACCTTC. It codes for CASSQVERGAYGYTF.

The J gene is TRBJ2-7, the V gene TRBV5-1; D possibly matches TRBD1 or TRBD2 (6 bases each). This CDR3 is 14 amino acids long. From germline, CDR1 is SGHRS and CDR2 YFSETQ. The V and J ends lost 0 bases and 3 bases respectively, with 10 bases between them. CDR3: CASSLDGGGYEQYF. The CDR3 DNA follows: TGCGCCAGCAGCTTGGACGGGGGCGGCTACGAGCAGTACTTC.

This chain links TRBV6-5 with TRBJ2-7; 13 nucleotides agree with TRBD2. V trimming: 3 bases; J trimming: 4 bases; junction bases outside the gene matches: 3. The CDR3 extends over 15 amino acids. Germline V gene lookup returns CDR1 MNHEY and CDR2 SVGAGI. The CDR3 DNA reads as TGTGCCAGCAGTTATTCGACTAGCGGGGGGTACGAGCAGTACTTC. Residues: CASSYSTSGGYEQYF.

The chain couples TRBV7-3 to TRBJ2-3; 8 bases map to TRBD2. The CDR3 spans 18 residues. Germline V gives CDR1 SGHTA, CDR2 FQGTGA. Trimming at V came to 1 base and at J to 2 bases, leaving 11 bases not matched to a gene. CDR3 coding DNA: TGTGCCAGCAGCTTAATGGGCGGGAGCGGGGGAAACACAGATACGCAGTATTTT. It yields the protein CASSLMGGSGGNTDTQYF.

This clonotype was seen more than once but under ten times. CDR3 nucleotide sequence: TGTGCCACCAGCAGAGGAAAGACTAGCGGGGGACTCAATGAGCAGTTCTTC. Protein: CATSRGKTSGGLNEQFF. The rearrangement joins TRBV15 to TRBJ2-1; TRBD2 aligns across 12 bases. From germline, CDR1 is LNHNV and CDR2 YYDKDF (reference sequence). Germline trimming cut 1 base from V and 6 bases from J; bases unmatched to any gene: 7. This CDR3 region has 17 residues. The full variable domain, rest sourced from reference TRBV15 and TRBJ2-1, is DAMVIQNPRYQVTQFGKPVTLSCSQTLNHNVMYWYQQKSSQAPKLLFHYYDKDFNNEADTPDNFQSRRPNTSFCFLDIRSPGLGDTAMYLCATSRGKTSGGLNEQFFGPGTRLTVL.

The gene calls are TRBV5-1 and TRBJ1-2; tentative D call: TRBD1 (6 bases). Per germline, CDR1 SGHRS and CDR2 YFSETQ. This CDR3 region has 13 residues. Deletions cut 0 bases from V and 13 bases from J, with 16 bases between. This CDR3 reads CASSLGSAGVITF. The CDR3 nucleotides are TGCGCCAGCAGCTTGGGTTCGGCAGGGGTCATCACCTTC.